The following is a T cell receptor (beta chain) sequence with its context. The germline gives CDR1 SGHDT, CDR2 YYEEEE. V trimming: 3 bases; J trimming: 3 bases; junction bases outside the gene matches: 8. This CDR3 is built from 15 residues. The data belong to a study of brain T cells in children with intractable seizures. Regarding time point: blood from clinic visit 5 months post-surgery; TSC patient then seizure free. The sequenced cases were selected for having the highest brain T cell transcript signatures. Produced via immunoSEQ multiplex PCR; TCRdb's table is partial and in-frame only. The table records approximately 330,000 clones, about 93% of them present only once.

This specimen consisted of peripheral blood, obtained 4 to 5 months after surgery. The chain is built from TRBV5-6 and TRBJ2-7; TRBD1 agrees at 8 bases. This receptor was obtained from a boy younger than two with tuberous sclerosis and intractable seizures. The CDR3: CASSSIGTGLYEQYF. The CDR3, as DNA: TGTGCCAGCAGCTCTATCGGGACAGGCCTCTACGAGCAGTACTTC.